This T cell receptor (beta chain) stems from a study of blood T cell repertoires in COVID-19. Produced via immunoSEQ multiplex PCR; TCRdb's table is partial and in-frame only. The table has 250,000 or so clones, approximately 80% seen once. The CDR3 has 14 amino acids. Germline V gene sequence: CDR1 GTSNPN, CDR2 SVGIG (reference sequence). V was trimmed by 2 bases and J by 7 bases, leaving 17 bases between them. Sequencing was done on a sample of peripheral blood. J is TRBJ1-2 and V is TRBV30; D ambiguous. The origin of this receptor is a man in his 60s with acute or convalescent COVID-19. The CDR3 region is CAWSIQTFGVGYTF. CDR3 coding DNA: TGTGCCTGGAGTATTCAGACATTCGGGGTTGGCTACACCTTC.